Below, 23 T cell receptor beta chains from the same sample are listed, as sequenced in a study of blood T cell repertoires in COVID-19. Profiled with immunoSEQ multiplex PCR; TCRdb holds only in-frame clones, not every one. This sample carries approximately 130,000 clones, roughly four fifths of them seen once, and the ten largest clones take less than 14%. Specimen: peripheral blood. The receptor source for this set is a human donor in a cohort sampled during active COVID-19.

The V gene is TRBV7-2, the J gene TRBJ1-5, with a tentative D call TRBD1 (6 bases). V was cut by 9 bases and J by 1 base, with 10 bases left in between. There are 13 residues in the CDR3. CDR1 and CDR2 (germline): SGHTA, FQGNSA. The CDR3 DNA reads TGTGCCAGTAGGACAGCCAGCAATCAGCCCCAGCATTTT. Its protein is CASRTASNQPQHF.

This clone appeared a single time. This sequence joins TRBV7-2 and TRBJ2-5; D gene ambiguous. This CDR3 is 13 amino acids long. V was cut by 3 bases and J by 5 bases, with 10 bases left in between. CDR1 SGHTA and CDR2 FQGNSA come from the germline V gene. This CDR3 is CASSLGSSETQYF. The CDR3, as DNA: TGTGCCAGCAGCTTGGGCAGCTCGGAGACCCAGTACTTC.

The J gene is TRBJ1-2, the V gene TRBV18; a weak D match, TRBD1 (5 bases). V was clipped by 2 bases and J by 0 bases, with 16 bases between them. Germline lookup yields CDR1 KGHSH and CDR2 LQKENI. The CDR3 is made up of 17 amino acids. This chain's CDR3 is CASSPGDGQFTNYGYTF. The CDR3 DNA follows: TGTGCCAGCTCACCAGGAGACGGACAATTTACTAACTATGGCTACACCTTC. The entire variable domain, with the rest obtained from reference TRBV18 and TRBJ1-2, is as follows: NAGVMQNPRHLVRRRGQEARLRCSPMKGHSHVYWYRQLPEEGLKFMVYLQKENIIDESGMPKERFSAEFPKEGPSILRIQQVVRGDSAAYFCASSPGDGQFTNYGYTFGSGTRLTVV.

The J gene is TRBJ2-5, the V gene TRBV3-1 (or the pseudogene TRBV3-2), with 8 bases matching TRBD2. The CDR3 extends over 14 amino acids. V was pared by 2 bases and J by 5 bases, with 4 bases of the junction left unmatched. CDR1 and CDR2 (germline): LGHDT, YNNKEL (reference sequence). CDR3 DNA: TGTGCCAGCAGCCAACGGGGGGGCGGCGAGACCCAGTACTTC. Its translation is CASSQRGGGETQYF.

In its sample, this clone was seen a few times. V is TRBV5-6 and J is TRBJ1-6, with TRBD1 matching 9 bases. V gave up 2 bases and J gave up 9 bases; unmatched junction bases: 6. The CDR3 has 15 amino acids. The germline V gene has CDR1 SGHDT and CDR2 YYEEEE. The CDR3 loop reads CASSLPGQGLSPLHF. The CDR3 nucleotides are TGTGCCAGCAGCTTACCGGGACAGGGCCTTTCACCCCTCCACTTT. Variable domain in full (rest from reference TRBV5-6 and TRBJ1-6): DAGVTQSPTHLIKTRGQQVTLRCSPKSGHDTVSWYQQALGQGPQFIFQYYEEEERQRGNFPDRFSGHQFPNYSSELNVNALLLGDSALYLCASSLPGQGLSPLHFGNGTRLTVT.

This chain connects TRBV11-2 to TRBJ2-7; 10 nucleotides match TRBD1. This CDR3 region has 15 residues. Germline trimming cut 3 bases from V and 0 bases from J; bases unmatched to any gene: 2. CDR1 is SGHAT, CDR2 FQNNGV, per germline. Here the CDR3 reads CASSLGQGFSYEQYF. The CDR3 nucleotides are TGTGCCAGCAGCTTGGGACAGGGGTTCTCCTACGAGCAGTACTTC.

A word on this clone: This sample also contains other DNA sequences that code for the same CDR3. The chain uses TRBV18 and TRBJ1-5; D gene ambiguous. The CDR3 sequence is 14 residues long. The germline gives CDR1 KGHSH, CDR2 LQKENI. Trimming shortened V by 3 bases and J by 1 base, and 7 bases separated the two germline ends. The CDR3 protein is CASSPGGSNQPQHF. The CDR3 region has the DNA TGTGCCAGCTCACCGGGCGGGAGCAATCAGCCCCAGCATTTT.

The chain uses TRBV6-5 and TRBJ1-1, with 10 positions matching TRBD1. With 6 bases clipped from V and 4 bases from J, the junction kept 2 bases outside the gene matches. Germline values: CDR1 MNHEY, CDR2 SVGAGI. The length of the CDR3 is 13 residues. Here the CDR3 reads CASRGQGSTEAFF. Written as DNA, the CDR3 is TGTGCCAGCAGGGGACAGGGGAGCACTGAAGCTTTCTTT.

The V gene is TRBV7-9, the J gene TRBJ1-1, with D perhaps TRBD1 (5 bases). This CDR3 is built from 15 residues. V shed 5 bases and J shed 4 bases, with 17 bases lying between them. Germline V CDR1 and CDR2: SEHNR, FQNEAQ (reference sequence). The CDR3 spells CASSPPQGRTTEAFF. The CDR3 DNA follows: TGTGCCAGCAGCCCCCCTCAGGGAAGGACCACTGAAGCTTTCTTT.

V and J are TRBV5-1 and TRBJ1-6; D gene uncertain. The germline V and J ends were trimmed by 0 bases and 4 bases, with 8 bases remaining between them. Germline values: CDR1 SGHRS, CDR2 YFSETQ. CDR3 length: 15 residues. CDR3 sequence: CASSLDSQYNSPLHF. CDR3 nucleotides: TGCGCCAGCAGCTTGGACAGTCAGTATAATTCACCCCTCCACTTT.

This clone was counted between two and nine times. The V and J genes are TRBV3-1 (or the pseudogene TRBV3-2) and TRBJ2-7, with TRBD1 matching 7 bases. V lost 4 bases and J lost 4; bases outside the gene matches: 7. The CDR3 spans 14 residues. Looked up from germline, CDR1 is LGHDT and CDR2 is YNNKEL (reference sequence). The CDR3 region is CASSPVVRGYEQYF. The CDR3 DNA sequence: TGTGCCAGCAGCCCTGTCGTCAGGGGGTACGAGCAGTACTTC.

The chain employs TRBV6-1 and TRBJ2-7, with a weak D call TRBD1 (6 bases). Trimming removed 4 bases from V and 4 bases from J, with 20 bases in between. CDR1 MNHNS and CDR2 SASEGT come from the germline V gene. The CDR3 runs to 16 residues. CDR3 region: CASSANRATTIYEQYF. In nucleotides, the CDR3 is TGTGCCAGCAGTGCAAACAGGGCGACTACCATTTACGAGCAGTACTTC.

This clone has a single count. CDR3 protein: CASSPSTGETQYF. For the CDR3, the DNA is TGTGCCAGCTCACCGTCGACAGGGGAGACCCAGTACTTC. This chain uses TRBV18 with TRBJ2-5, with 7 bases aligning to TRBD1. This CDR3 comprises 13 residues. Germline CDR1 is KGHSH and CDR2 is LQKENI. Trimming cost V 3 bases and J 5 bases; bases outside gene matches: 3.

This clone occurred a few times. The chain links TRBV20-1 to TRBJ2-7, with 9 bases fitting TRBD1. The germline V gene encodes CDR1 DFQATT and CDR2 SNEGSKA (reference sequence). V lost 3 bases to trimming and J lost 2 bases; unmatched junction nucleotides: 5. The length of the CDR3 is 14 residues. CDR3 bases: TGCAGTGCTAGTACGGACAGGGGCACCTACGAGCAGTACTTC. This sequence encodes CSASTDRGTYEQYF.

V and J are TRBV7-3 and TRBJ2-2; 11 positions agree with TRBD2. The CDR3 has 16 amino acids. Per the germline V gene, CDR1 is SGHTA and CDR2 is FQGTGA. V lost 5 bases and J lost 6; bases outside the gene matches: 8. The CDR3 DNA follows: TGTGCCAGCAGCCCCCGTGTTAGCGGGGGGGCCGGGGAGCTGTTTTTT. This codes for CASSPRVSGGAGELFF.

This sequence joins TRBV6-6 and TRBJ1-5; TRBD1 agrees at 8 bases. With V trimmed by 2 bases and J by 6 bases, 9 bases remained unmatched. This CDR3 comprises 16 residues. Germline-derived CDR1 and CDR2 are MNHNY and SVGAGI (reference sequence). This CDR3 reads CASSYIVTGGGQPQHF. DNA of the CDR3: TGTGCCAGCAGTTACATTGTTACAGGGGGGGGTCAGCCCCAGCATTTT.

The chain employs TRBV9 and TRBJ2-1; 10 bases fit TRBD1. Unmatched junction bases numbered 2, after V lost 0 bases and J lost 8 bases. The CDR3 has 14 amino acids. Germline V gene lookup returns CDR1 SGDLS and CDR2 YYNGEE. Written as DNA, the CDR3 is TGTGCCAGCAGCGTAGGCGGGACAGGGGATGAGCAGTTCTTC. Translating gives CASSVGGTGDEQFF.

The chain couples TRBV28 to TRBJ1-5; no reliable D call. CDR1 MDHEN and CDR2 SYDVKM come from the germline V gene. Trimming left V 6 bases short and J 2 bases short, with 8 bases between. CDR3 size: 13 residues. CDR3 DNA sequence: TGTGCCAGCAGGCGGGTCCGCAATCAGCCCCAGCATTTT. It translates to CASRRVRNQPQHF.

The chain employs TRBV25-1 and TRBJ2-7; 8 bases line up with TRBD1. CDR3 size: 15 residues. V gave up 2 bases and J gave up 4 bases; unmatched junction bases: 7. Germline CDR1 MGHDK, CDR2 SYGVNS. As DNA, the CDR3 is TGTGCCAGCAGTGAACCGGGACAGGCCTATTACGAGCAGTACTTC. Translation gives CASSEPGQAYYEQYF.

This clone was observed a few times. This CDR3 reads CASSLYRDSSYEQYF. For the CDR3, the DNA is TGTGCCAGCAGCTTATACAGGGATAGCTCCTACGAGCAGTACTTC. This chain joins TRBV11-1 and TRBJ2-7; a weak D match, TRBD1 (6 bases). With 2 bases removed from V and 0 bases from J, the gap between germline ends came to 11 bases. CDR1 and CDR2 (germline): SGHAT, FQDESV (reference sequence). The CDR3 is 15 amino acids.

This rearrangement joins TRBV11-2 to TRBJ2-7, with D possibly matching TRBD1 (5 bases). The CDR3 covers 15 residues. The V gene lost 0 bases and the J gene lost 3 bases, with 12 bases spanning the gap. Germline CDR1 reads SGHAT; CDR2 reads FQNNGV. CDR3 loop: CASSLDSKGNYEQYF. The DNA of the CDR3 is TGTGCCAGCAGCTTAGACTCCAAGGGGAACTACGAGCAGTACTTC.

The chain has TRBV5-1 and TRBJ2-2; 9 bases fit TRBD2. CDR3 length equals 15 residues. Germline V gene data show CDR1 as SGHRS and CDR2 as YFSETQ. Trimming at V came to 7 bases and at J to 1 base, leaving 5 bases not matched to a gene. The CDR3 is CASGLAGENTGELFF. CDR3 DNA: TGCGCCAGCGGTTTAGCGGGGGAGAACACCGGGGAGCTGTTTTTT.

This chain links TRBV29-1 with TRBJ2-2; D is unresolved. The CDR3 is 14 residues long. CDR1 is SQVTM and CDR2 is ANQGSEA in the germline V gene. Here the CDR3 reads CSTLADMNTGELFF. CDR3 nucleotides: TGCAGTACCTTGGCAGATATGAACACCGGGGAGCTGTTTTTT.